This passage covers 3 T cell receptor beta chains from one sample sequenced in a study of cytomegalovirus exposure and HLA in healthy donors (dated by TCRdb to about 2017). Library construction relied on the immunoSEQ multiplex PCR assay. A mixture of 60 forward primers for TCR Vbeta segments and 13 reverse primers for TCR Jbeta segments was used in the multiplex PCR. The immuneACCESS repertoire file appears here via TCRdb, limited to in-frame rearrangements. These files lack a portion of the clones; in checked studies, under half of the deficit traces to unresolved V genes, and the cause of the others is not known. This sample has 210,000 or so clones in its table, and about three quarters of those were observed once. The top ten hold approximately 2.1% of the sample. Material for sequencing was PBMCs. These receptors all stem from a woman aged 25 to 39 in good health and CMV-seropositive.

This clone appeared a few times. The chain uses TRBV2 and TRBJ2-2; TRBD1 matches at 8 bases. CDR1 is SNHLY and CDR2 is FYNNEI in the germline V gene. The CDR3 runs to 16 residues. V shed 6 bases and J 1 base; nucleotides not matched to a gene: 7. The CDR3 region is CASSQGTGGNTGELFF. CDR3 DNA: TGTGCCAGCAGCCAGGGGACAGGCGGGAACACCGGGGAGCTGTTTTTT.

The rearrangement uses TRBV9 and TRBJ1-5, with D perhaps TRBD1 (5 bases). The CDR3 is 18 residues long. The germline V and J ends were trimmed by 4 bases and 3 bases, with 23 bases remaining between them. Germline V gene lookup returns CDR1 SGDLS and CDR2 YYNGEE. The CDR3 sequence: CASSPIGRDCVPNQPQHF. The DNA of the CDR3 is TGTGCCAGCAGCCCGATCGGGAGGGACTGCGTTCCCAATCAGCCCCAGCATTTT.

The chain combines TRBV5-1 with TRBJ2-3; tentatively, D is TRBD1 (6 bases). CDR3 length: 16 amino acids. V lost 3 bases, J lost 1 base, and 15 bases lay in between. Looked up from germline, CDR1 is SGHRS and CDR2 is YFSETQ. The CDR3 region has the DNA TGCGCCAGCAGCTCGTCAGGGGCCCCCCGCACAGATACGCAGTATTTT. Protein product: CASSSSGAPRTDTQYF. Complete variable domain (other parts from reference TRBV5-1 and TRBJ2-3): KAGVTQTPRYLIKTRGQQVTLSCSPISGHRSVSWYQQTPGQGLQFLFEYFSETQRNKGNFPGRFSGRQFSNSRSEMNVSTLELGDSALYLCASSSSGAPRTDTQYFGPGTRLTVL.